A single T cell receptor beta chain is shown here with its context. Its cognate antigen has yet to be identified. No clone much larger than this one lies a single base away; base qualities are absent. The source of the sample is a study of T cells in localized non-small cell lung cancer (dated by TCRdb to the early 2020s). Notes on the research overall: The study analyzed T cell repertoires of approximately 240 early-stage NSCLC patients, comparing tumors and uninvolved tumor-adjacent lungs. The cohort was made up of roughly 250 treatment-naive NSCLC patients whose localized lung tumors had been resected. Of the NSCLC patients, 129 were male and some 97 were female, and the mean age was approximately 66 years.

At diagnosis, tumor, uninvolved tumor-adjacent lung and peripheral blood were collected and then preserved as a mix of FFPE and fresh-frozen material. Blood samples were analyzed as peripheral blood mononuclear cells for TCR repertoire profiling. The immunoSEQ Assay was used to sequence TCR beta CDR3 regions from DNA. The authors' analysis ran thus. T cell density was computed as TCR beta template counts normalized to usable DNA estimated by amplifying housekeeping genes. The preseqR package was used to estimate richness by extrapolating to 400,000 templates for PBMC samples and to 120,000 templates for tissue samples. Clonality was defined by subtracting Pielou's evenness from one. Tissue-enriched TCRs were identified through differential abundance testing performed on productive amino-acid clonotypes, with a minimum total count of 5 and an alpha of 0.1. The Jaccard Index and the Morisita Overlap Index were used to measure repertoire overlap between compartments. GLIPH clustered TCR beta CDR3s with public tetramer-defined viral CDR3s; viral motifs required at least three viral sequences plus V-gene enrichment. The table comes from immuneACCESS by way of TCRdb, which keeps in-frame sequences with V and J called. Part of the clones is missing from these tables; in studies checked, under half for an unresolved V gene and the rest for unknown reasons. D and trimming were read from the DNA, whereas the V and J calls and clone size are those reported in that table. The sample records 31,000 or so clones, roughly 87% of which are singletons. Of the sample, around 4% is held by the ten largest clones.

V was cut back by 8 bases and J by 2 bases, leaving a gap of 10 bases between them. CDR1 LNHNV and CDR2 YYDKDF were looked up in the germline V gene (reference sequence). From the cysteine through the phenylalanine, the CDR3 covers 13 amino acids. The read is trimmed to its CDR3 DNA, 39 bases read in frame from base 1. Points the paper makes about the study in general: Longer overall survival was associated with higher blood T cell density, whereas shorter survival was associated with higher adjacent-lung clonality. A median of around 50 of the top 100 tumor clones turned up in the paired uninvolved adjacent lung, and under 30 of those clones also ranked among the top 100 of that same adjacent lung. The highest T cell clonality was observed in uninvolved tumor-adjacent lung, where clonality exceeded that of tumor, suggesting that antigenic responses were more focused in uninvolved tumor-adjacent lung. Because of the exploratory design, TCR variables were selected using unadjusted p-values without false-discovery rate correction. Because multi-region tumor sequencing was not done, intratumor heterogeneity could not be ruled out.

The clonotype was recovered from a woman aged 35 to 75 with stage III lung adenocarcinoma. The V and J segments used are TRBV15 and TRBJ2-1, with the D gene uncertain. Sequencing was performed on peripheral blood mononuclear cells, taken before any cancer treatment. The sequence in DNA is TGTGCCACCTCCGACGTAACCTACAATGAGCAGTTCTTC. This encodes CATSDVTYNEQFF.